The 10 T cell receptor beta chains below all came from one sample that was sequenced in a study of blood T cell repertoires in COVID-19. Sequencing was performed with immunoSEQ multiplex PCR; in TCRdb, only in-frame clones are kept and a portion is missing. The profile covers some 270,000 clones, with roughly 86% appearing a single time and over 8% taken by the ten largest. Material: peripheral blood. All receptors come from a man aged 35 to 55 with active or convalescent COVID-19.

This clone was seen just once. V usage is TRBV5-1 and J usage is TRBJ2-1, with 8 bases identical to TRBD2. V trimming: 5 bases; J trimming: 9 bases; junction bases outside the gene matches: 10. Germline V gene sequence: CDR1 SGHRS, CDR2 YFSETQ. The CDR3 runs 14 residues. The CDR3 here is CASRPGTRSSEQFF. DNA for the CDR3: TGCGCCAGCAGGCCCGGGACTAGGAGCAGTGAGCAGTTCTTC. Complete variable domain (other parts from reference TRBV5-1 and TRBJ2-1): KAGVTQTPRYLIKTRGQQVTLSCSPISGHRSVSWYQQTPGQGLQFLFEYFSETQRNKGNFPGRFSGRQFSNSRSEMNVSTLELGDSALYLCASRPGTRSSEQFFGPGTRLTVL.

The genes are TRBV15 and TRBJ2-7; a possible D gene is TRBD2 (6 bases). The CDR3 is 16 residues long. Germline loops: CDR1 LNHNV, CDR2 YYDKDF (reference sequence). The germline V and J ends were trimmed by 0 bases and 1 base, with 13 bases remaining between them. The CDR3 region is CATSRERVGGSYEQYF. The CDR3 region has the DNA TGTGCCACCAGCAGAGAGAGGGTGGGGGGTTCCTACGAGCAGTACTTC.

V is TRBV30 and J is TRBJ1-5, with a tentative D call TRBD1 (6 bases). CDR1 GTSNPN and CDR2 SVGIG come from the germline V gene (reference sequence). This CDR3 is 15 amino acids long. Trimming removed 3 bases from V and 7 bases from J, with 19 bases in between. The CDR3 DNA reads TGTGCCTGGAGCGCAGCCCCCGACAGGATCCAGCCCCAGCATTTT. This encodes CAWSAAPDRIQPQHF. The variable domain in full, completed from reference TRBV30 and TRBJ1-5, reads SQTIHQWPATLVQPVGSPLSLECTVEGTSNPNLYWYRQAAGRGLQLLFYSVGIGQISSEVPQNLSASRPQDRQFILSSKKLLLSDSGFYLCAWSAAPDRIQPQHFGDGTRLSIL.

V is TRBV9 and J is TRBJ1-4, with D maybe TRBD1 (5 bases). The germline CDR1 and CDR2 sequences are SGDLS and YYNGEE. Trimming left V 0 bases short and J 7 bases short, with 10 bases between. This CDR3 has 14 residues. This CDR3 is CASSVEVGGEKLFF. The CDR3, as DNA: TGTGCCAGCAGCGTAGAGGTGGGGGGTGAAAAACTGTTTTTT.

The chain joins TRBV13 to TRBJ2-2, with D maybe TRBD1 (6 bases). Germline V lookup: CDR1 PRHDT, CDR2 FYEKMQ (reference sequence). V dropped 5 bases and J dropped 11 bases, with 12 bases sitting between them. The CDR3 length is 12 residues. CDR3 nucleotides: TGTGCCAGCAGCCACCGGGACATCGAGCTGTTTTTT. It is translated as CASSHRDIELFF.

The V call is TRBV11-3, the J call TRBJ1-4; perhaps TRBD1 as D (5 bases). There are 19 residues in the CDR3. In germline, CDR1 is SGHNT, CDR2 YENEEA. Trimming left V 0 bases short and J 0 bases short, with 17 bases between. The CDR3 bases are TGTGCCAGCAGCTTAGATAGAACAGGCAACCATGCAACTAATGAAAAACTGTTTTTT. Encoded protein: CASSLDRTGNHATNEKLFF.

The chain joins TRBV11-2 to TRBJ1-2; D call uncertain. Germline lookup yields CDR1 SGHAT and CDR2 FQNNGV. The length of the CDR3 is 14 residues. The germline V and J ends were trimmed by 1 base and 3 bases, with 9 bases remaining between them. CDR3 in DNA: TGTGCCAGCAGCTTAGCGGGAGCCCACTATGGCTACACCTTC. Residues: CASSLAGAHYGYTF.

This clone was recorded at least ten times. The chain couples TRBV23-1 to TRBJ2-7; 9 bases align to TRBD1. TRBV23-1 is reported as an ORF; its role is uncertain. The J segment lost 5 bases and the V segment lost 4 bases, leaving 6 bases of the junction unmatched. This CDR3 is 14 amino acids long. The CDR3 DNA follows: TGCGCCAGCAGTCGCCCGGGACAGGGCAACGAGCAGTACTTC. This codes for CASSRPGQGNEQYF.

The CDR3 region has the DNA TGTGCCAGCAGCTCACCTGCGGGGGGTTATGGCTACACCTTC. Amino acids: CASSSPAGGYGYTF. J is TRBJ1-2 and V is TRBV11-2; D is perhaps TRBD1 (5 bases). The CDR3 extends over 14 amino acids. Germline loops: CDR1 SGHAT, CDR2 FQNNGV. The germline V and J ends were trimmed by 4 bases and 5 bases, with 14 bases remaining between them.

The chain carries TRBV7-6 and TRBJ2-1; 9 positions agree with TRBD2. Germline V lookup: CDR1 SGHVS, CDR2 FNYEAQ. The V gene end was trimmed by 5 bases and the J gene end by 3 bases; junction bases not matched to a gene: 8. There are 16 residues in the CDR3. DNA for the CDR3: TGTGCCAGCAGCCCGGAGACTAGCGGTTACTACAATGAGCAGTTCTTC. It is translated as CASSPETSGYYNEQFF.